Listed below are T cell receptor beta chains from one sample, sequenced in a study of shared clonotypes between healthy human individuals. Libraries were prepared by immunoSEQ multiplex PCR; TCRdb keeps only in-frame clonotypes and omits some of them. The sample records 550,000 to 700,000 clones, 73% being singletons. Specimen: memory CD4+ T cells sorted from blood. Receptors originate from a woman in her twenties or thirties in good health. Both conserved end residues are part of each CDR3. The D gene is left open where the match is weak. Clone size appears in some rows only: once, few, many, or a class for an expanded clone.

V: TRBV10-3
D: -
J: TRBJ2-3
size: -
CDR3: CAIRGREPDTQYF
DNA: TGTGCCATCAGGGGGCGGGAACCAGATACGCAGTATTTT

V: TRBV6-1
D: -
J: TRBJ1-2
size: -
CDR3: CASSMGDQTNYGYTF
DNA: TGTGCCAGCAGTATGGGGGACCAAACTAACTATGGCTACACCTTC

V: TRBV11-2
D: TRBD1
J: TRBJ2-5
size: few
CDR3: CASRPGGWQETQYF
DNA: TGTGCCAGCAGGCCAGGGGGTTGGCAAGAGACCCAGTACTTC

V: TRBV11-2
D: -
J: TRBJ1-1
size: -
CDR3: CASSSNIYTEAFF
DNA: TGTGCCAGCAGCTCAAACATCTACACTGAAGCTTTCTTT

V: TRBV7-6
D: TRBD1
J: TRBJ2-7
size: -
CDR3: CASSSRTGKGDEQYF
DNA: TGTGCCAGCAGCTCTCGGACAGGGAAAGGGGACGAGCAGTACTTC

V: TRBV4-2
D: TRBD1
J: TRBJ1-5
size: -
CDR3: CASSQAGTGGQPQHF
DNA: TGTGCCAGCAGCCAAGCCGGGACAGGCGGCCAGCCCCAGCATTTT

V: TRBV4-1
D: -
J: TRBJ2-6
size: -
CDR3: CASSQGLGKTGANVLTF
DNA: TGCGCCAGCAGCCAAGGGTTGGGAAAGACCGGGGCCAACGTCCTGACTTTC

V: TRBV7-6
D: -
J: TRBJ2-1
size: -
CDR3: CASSLERRAYNEQFF
DNA: TGTGCCAGCAGCTTAGAGAGAAGGGCCTACAATGAGCAGTTCTTC

V: TRBV7-9
D: -
J: TRBJ1-4
size: few
CDR3: CASTTGSYEKLFF
DNA: TGTGCCAGCACAACAGGGTCATATGAAAAACTGTTTTTT

V: TRBV28
D: -
J: TRBJ2-7
size: -
CDR3: CASSPRPLSRHEQYF
DNA: TGTGCCAGCAGTCCCCGACCCCTATCCCGGCACGAGCAGTACTTC

V: TRBV9
D: TRBD1
J: TRBJ2-1
size: -
CDR3: CASSVEDRARGNEQFF
DNA: TGTGCCAGCAGCGTAGAAGACAGGGCAAGAGGGAATGAGCAGTTCTTC

V: TRBV27
D: TRBD1
J: TRBJ1-5
size: -
CDR3: CASSLSRTGRQPQHF
DNA: TGTGCCAGCAGTTTATCTCGGACAGGACGTCAGCCCCAGCATTTT

V: TRBV11-2
D: -
J: TRBJ2-1
size: -
CDR3: CASSLDGTGYNEQFF
DNA: TGTGCCAGCAGCTTAGACGGTACCGGCTACAATGAGCAGTTCTTC

V: TRBV7-6
D: -
J: TRBJ1-1
size: -
CDR3: CASSPRHDAEAFF
DNA: TGTGCCAGCAGCCCGAGGCATGACGCTGAAGCTTTCTTT

V: TRBV11-2
D: TRBD1
J: TRBJ2-1
size: -
CDR3: CASSSGQGYNEQFF
DNA: TGTGCCAGCAGCTCGGGACAGGGATACAATGAGCAGTTCTTC

V: TRBV7-9
D: TRBD2
J: TRBJ2-2
size: -
CDR3: CASSWRESVGTGELFF
DNA: TGTGCCAGCAGCTGGCGGGAGTCGGTGGGCACCGGGGAGCTGTTTTTT

V: TRBV5-1
D: -
J: TRBJ2-2
size: -
CDR3: CASSPRAGAPGELFF
DNA: TGCGCCAGCAGCCCCCGGGCGGGGGCGCCCGGGGAGCTGTTTTTT

V: TRBV7-8
D: TRBD1
J: TRBJ2-7
size: -
CDR3: CASSARTGGYEQYF
DNA: TGTGCCAGCAGCGCACGGACAGGGGGCTACGAGCAGTACTTC

V: TRBV28
D: -
J: TRBJ1-2
size: -
CDR3: CASKTGKAYGYTF
DNA: TGTGCCAGCAAGACAGGAAAAGCCTATGGCTACACCTTC